These T cell receptor beta chains were read from a single sample in a study of response to subunit inactivated influenza vaccine. MiXCR was run by TCRdb on the RT-PCR reads, yielding one entry per CDR3 protein. The table records about 780,000 distinct CDR3 sequences, roughly 20% of them present only once. The material sequenced was PBMCs from blood, taken approximately 5 days after vaccination. Receptors originate from a man aged 45-60 years who received an inactivated influenza vaccine. CDR3s include the opening cysteine and the closing phenylalanine or tryptophan. Each record gives: D gene, clone size, V gene, J gene, CDR3 protein, CDR3 DNA. The D gene is left open where the match is weak. Some rows have no size entry. The others give once, few or many, or a class for an expanded clone.

d_call: NA; clone_size: NA; v_call: TRBV20-1; j_call: TRBJ2-7; cdr3_aa: CSAARGAGREQYF; cdr3_nt: TGCAGTGCTGCACGGGGGGCCGGTCGCGAGCAGTACTTC
d_call: NA; clone_size: few; v_call: TRBV15; j_call: TRBJ1-1; cdr3_aa: CATSRPGVGNTEAFF; cdr3_nt: TGTGCCACCAGCAGACCAGGTGTCGGGAACACTGAAGCTTTCTTT
d_call: TRBD2; clone_size: few; v_call: TRBV6-2/TRBV6-3; j_call: TRBJ2-7; cdr3_aa: CASTQGLAGEQYF; cdr3_nt: TGTGCCAGCACCCAAGGACTAGCGGGTGAGCAGTACTTC
d_call: TRBD2; clone_size: few; v_call: TRBV30; j_call: TRBJ2-1; cdr3_aa: CAWSRSGVYNEQFF; cdr3_nt: TGTGCCTGGAGTCGCAGCGGGGTTTACAATGAGCAGTTCTTC
d_call: NA; clone_size: NA; v_call: TRBV20-1; j_call: TRBJ2-7; cdr3_aa: CSAIMGMDKQYF; cdr3_nt: TGCAGTGCTATCATGGGGATGGATAAGCAGTACTTC
d_call: NA; clone_size: NA; v_call: TRBV2; j_call: TRBJ2-7; cdr3_aa: CASSVKSSASYEQYF; cdr3_nt: TGTGCCAGCAGTGTTAAGTCTAGCGCGTCCTACGAGCAGTACTTC
d_call: NA; clone_size: many; v_call: TRBV12-3/TRBV12-4; j_call: TRBJ2-7; cdr3_aa: CASSARSYEQYF; cdr3_nt: TGTGCCAGCAGTGCGCGGTCCTACGAGCAGTACTTC
d_call: NA; clone_size: few; v_call: TRBV4-3; j_call: TRBJ1-1; cdr3_aa: CASSQDPGPSRTEAFF; cdr3_nt: TGCGCCAGCAGCCAAGATCCCGGCCCTAGTCGGACTGAAGCTTTCTTT
d_call: TRBD2; clone_size: NA; v_call: TRBV4-1; j_call: TRBJ2-1; cdr3_aa: CASSQDSTSGGGEQFF; cdr3_nt: TGCGCCAGCAGCCAAGATTCGACTAGCGGGGGGGGAGAGCAGTTCTTC
d_call: NA; clone_size: few; v_call: TRBV4-3; j_call: TRBJ1-1; cdr3_aa: CASSQDLGSLNTEAFF; cdr3_nt: TGCGCCAGCAGCCAAGATCTGGGCTCCCTGAACACTGAAGCTTTCTTT
d_call: NA; clone_size: many; v_call: TRBV6-5; j_call: TRBJ1-3; cdr3_aa: CASSYSQQRNTIYF; cdr3_nt: TGTGCCAGCAGTTACTCGCAACAGAGAAACACCATATATTTT
d_call: NA; clone_size: NA; v_call: TRBV11-2; j_call: TRBJ2-5; cdr3_aa: CASSLEGSLKTQYF; cdr3_nt: TGTGCCAGCAGCTTAGAGGGCTCGTTAAAGACCCAGTACTTC
d_call: NA; clone_size: many; v_call: TRBV20-1; j_call: TRBJ2-1; cdr3_aa: CSAREDHSNEQFF; cdr3_nt: TGCAGTGCTAGAGAAGACCATTCCAATGAGCAGTTCTTC
d_call: NA; clone_size: few; v_call: TRBV7-2; j_call: TRBJ2-5; cdr3_aa: CASGGAIETQYF; cdr3_nt: TGTGCCAGCGGGGGGGCGATTGAGACCCAGTACTTC
d_call: NA; clone_size: many; v_call: TRBV5-1; j_call: TRBJ2-1; cdr3_aa: CASSSQKDEQFF; cdr3_nt: TGCGCCAGCAGCTCTCAGAAGGATGAGCAGTTCTTC
d_call: NA; clone_size: NA; v_call: TRBV20-1; j_call: TRBJ2-6; cdr3_aa: CSARARVSGANVLTF; cdr3_nt: TGCAGTGCTAGAGCCAGGGTGTCTGGGGCCAACGTCCTGACTTTC
d_call: NA; clone_size: NA; v_call: TRBV28; j_call: TRBJ2-1; cdr3_aa: CACSPPGTDNEQFF; cdr3_nt: TGTGCCTGCAGTCCGCCCGGGACGGACAATGAGCAGTTCTTC
d_call: NA; clone_size: NA; v_call: TRBV19; j_call: TRBJ2-1; cdr3_aa: CASSSRDSEQFF; cdr3_nt: TGTGCCAGTAGTTCCCGGGACTCAGAGCAGTTCTTC
d_call: TRBD1; clone_size: NA; v_call: TRBV5-1; j_call: TRBJ2-4; cdr3_aa: CASSRDRAKNIQYF; cdr3_nt: TGCGCCAGCAGTCGGGACAGGGCCAAAAACATTCAGTACTTC
d_call: TRBD2; clone_size: few; v_call: TRBV20-1; j_call: TRBJ2-1; cdr3_aa: CSARDITSGRNEQFF; cdr3_nt: TGCAGTGCTAGAGATATCACTAGCGGGAGAAATGAGCAGTTCTTC
d_call: TRBD1; clone_size: NA; v_call: TRBV5-1; j_call: TRBJ2-2; cdr3_aa: CASSLPTGGGTGELFF; cdr3_nt: TGCGCCAGCAGCCTCCCGACAGGGGGAGGCACCGGGGAGCTGTTTTTT
d_call: NA; clone_size: NA; v_call: TRBV11-2; j_call: TRBJ2-7; cdr3_aa: CASSLVSGTTYEQYF; cdr3_nt: TGTGCCAGCAGCTTAGTCAGCGGGACAACCTACGAGCAGTACTTC
d_call: NA; clone_size: few; v_call: TRBV7-6; j_call: TRBJ1-1; cdr3_aa: CASSLRGFPTEAFF; cdr3_nt: TGTGCCAGCAGCTTAAGAGGGTTCCCCACTGAAGCTTTCTTT
d_call: TRBD2; clone_size: NA; v_call: TRBV11-2; j_call: TRBJ2-5; cdr3_aa: CASSPLAGGSVQETQYF; cdr3_nt: TGTGCCAGCAGTCCGCTAGCGGGGGGGTCAGTCCAAGAGACCCAGTACTTC
d_call: NA; clone_size: few; v_call: TRBV20-1; j_call: TRBJ2-7; cdr3_aa: CSARGPGGAYEQYF; cdr3_nt: TGCAGTGCTAGAGGGCCGGGGGGCGCCTACGAGCAGTACTTC
d_call: TRBD1; clone_size: many; v_call: TRBV10-2; j_call: TRBJ1-6; cdr3_aa: CASSEGQGYSPLHF; cdr3_nt: TGCGCCAGCAGTGAGGGACAGGGGTATTCACCCCTCCACTTT
d_call: TRBD2; clone_size: NA; v_call: TRBV20-1; j_call: TRBJ2-1; cdr3_aa: CSARAPGLAGRSSYNEQFF; cdr3_nt: TGCAGTGCTAGAGCTCCGGGACTAGCGGGACGGTCCTCCTACAATGAGCAGTTCTTC
d_call: TRBD1; clone_size: many; v_call: TRBV14; j_call: TRBJ2-3; cdr3_aa: CASSPTGADTQYF; cdr3_nt: TGCGCCAGCAGCCCGACAGGGGCAGATACGCAGTATTTT
d_call: NA; clone_size: few; v_call: TRBV6-1; j_call: TRBJ1-3; cdr3_aa: CASGGRAGNTIYF; cdr3_nt: TGTGCCAGCGGCGGGAGGGCTGGAAACACCATATATTTT
d_call: TRBD2; clone_size: NA; v_call: TRBV7-2; j_call: TRBJ2-1; cdr3_aa: CASSFPSGSSDEQFF; cdr3_nt: TGTGCCAGCAGCTTCCCTAGCGGGAGTTCCGATGAGCAGTTCTTC
d_call: NA; clone_size: few; v_call: TRBV10-3; j_call: TRBJ1-3; cdr3_aa: CAIKQGYGNTIYF; cdr3_nt: TGTGCCATCAAGCAGGGGTACGGAAACACCATATATTTT
d_call: NA; clone_size: NA; v_call: TRBV27; j_call: TRBJ2-1; cdr3_aa: CASSSFSSRQFF; cdr3_nt: TGTGCCAGCAGTTCCTTTTCTAGTCGGCAGTTCTTC
d_call: NA; clone_size: NA; v_call: TRBV11-2; j_call: TRBJ1-5; cdr3_aa: CASSFNQDQPQHF; cdr3_nt: TGTGCCAGCAGCTTTAATCAGGATCAGCCCCAGCATTTT
d_call: NA; clone_size: few; v_call: TRBV5-1; j_call: TRBJ1-2; cdr3_aa: CASSLGRVYGYTF; cdr3_nt: TGTGCCAGCAGTTTAGGCAGGGTCTATGGCTACACCTTC
d_call: NA; clone_size: few; v_call: TRBV12-3/TRBV12-4; j_call: TRBJ2-1; cdr3_aa: CASSLVVSPYNEQFF; cdr3_nt: TGTGCCAGCAGTTTGGTAGTCTCTCCCTACAATGAGCAGTTCTTC
d_call: NA; clone_size: NA; v_call: TRBV7-9; j_call: TRBJ1-2; cdr3_aa: CASSLESGVYGYTF; cdr3_nt: TGTGCCAGCAGCTTAGAATCGGGGGTTTATGGCTACACCTTC
d_call: TRBD2; clone_size: few; v_call: TRBV27; j_call: TRBJ2-2; cdr3_aa: CASSLLAGVDTGELFF; cdr3_nt: TGTGCCAGCAGTTTGTTAGCGGGGGTCGACACCGGGGAGCTGTTTTTT
d_call: TRBD1; clone_size: many; v_call: TRBV29-1; j_call: TRBJ2-7; cdr3_aa: CSVLGQGTYEQYF; cdr3_nt: TGCAGCGTCCTGGGACAGGGCACCTACGAGCAGTACTTC
d_call: NA; clone_size: few; v_call: TRBV20-1; j_call: TRBJ1-2; cdr3_aa: CSARESGSNYGYTF; cdr3_nt: TGCAGTGCTAGAGAGTCAGGGTCTAACTATGGCTACACCTTC
d_call: TRBD2; clone_size: NA; v_call: TRBV29-1; j_call: TRBJ2-3; cdr3_aa: CSVPTTSGVTDTQYF; cdr3_nt: TGCAGCGTTCCGACCACTAGCGGGGTCACAGATACGCAGTATTTT
d_call: NA; clone_size: NA; v_call: TRBV5-1; j_call: TRBJ2-7; cdr3_aa: CASSLTTMTVRYEQYF; cdr3_nt: TGCGCCAGCAGCTTGACCACGATGACGGTTCGGTACGAGCAGTACTTC
d_call: NA; clone_size: NA; v_call: TRBV20-1; j_call: TRBJ1-6; cdr3_aa: CSARGLAETNSPLHF; cdr3_nt: TGCAGTGCTAGGGGTCTTGCGGAGACTAATTCACCCCTCCACTTT
d_call: NA; clone_size: NA; v_call: TRBV12-3/TRBV12-4; j_call: TRBJ2-4; cdr3_aa: CASTPPGSAMHIQYF; cdr3_nt: TGTGCCAGCACTCCCCCCGGGTCTGCCATGCACATTCAGTACTTC
d_call: NA; clone_size: NA; v_call: TRBV7-9; j_call: TRBJ2-1; cdr3_aa: CASSTSGTPNEQFF; cdr3_nt: TGTGCCAGCAGCACCAGCGGTACCCCCAATGAGCAGTTCTTC